The rows below give T cell receptor beta chains drawn from one sample of a study of CD4 T cells in relation to SARS-CoV-2 and coronaviruses. These receptors are not linked to any known antigen. The table came from immunoSEQ multiplex PCR; TCRdb's copy has only in-frame clones and leaves some out. The data show approximately 36,000 clones, about 80% seen once. The sample consisted of naive CD4+ T cells from PBMCs, cultured in vitro. The receptor source for this set is an adult with COVID-19. CDR3s include the opening cysteine and the closing phenylalanine or tryptophan. Fields, in order: clone size, J gene, D gene, V gene, CDR3 DNA, CDR3 protein. D genes are given only for firm matches. Where a row states a size, it is once, few, many or the class of an expanded clone; other rows omit it.

size: .
J: TRBJ2-7
D: .
V: TRBV18
DNA: TGTGCCAGCTCAAGCCGGGACATAGCCTACGAGCAGTACTTC
CDR3: CASSSRDIAYEQYF

size: .
J: TRBJ1-1
D: .
V: TRBV27
DNA: TGTGCCAGCAGGAACATCCGGAACACTGAAGCTTTCTTT
CDR3: CASRNIRNTEAFF

size: few
J: TRBJ1-1
D: .
V: TRBV19
DNA: TGTGCCAGTAGTACTTACAGGGAGGGCTTGAACACTGAAGCTTTCTTT
CDR3: CASSTYREGLNTEAFF

size: .
J: TRBJ1-2
D: .
V: TRBV28
DNA: TGTGCCAGCAGTTTTAGAAGCTATGGCTACACCTTC
CDR3: CASSFRSYGYTF

size: .
J: TRBJ2-7
D: TRBD2
V: TRBV7-3
DNA: TGTGCCAGCAGCTTAACTCTAGCGGGGGTCGACGAGCAGTACTTC
CDR3: CASSLTLAGVDEQYF

size: .
J: TRBJ2-5
D: TRBD2
V: TRBV27
DNA: TGTGCCAGCAGTAAAGCGGGGACGGAAGAGACCCAGTACTTC
CDR3: CASSKAGTEETQYF

size: .
J: TRBJ1-4
D: .
V: TRBV25-1
DNA: TGTGCCAGCAGTGAATCCAGGGGAAGATTTAGTAATGAAAAACTGTTTTTT
CDR3: CASSESRGRFSNEKLFF

size: .
J: TRBJ2-5
D: .
V: TRBV28
DNA: TGTGCCAGCAGTTTGGTTAAAGAGACCCAGTACTTC
CDR3: CASSLVKETQYF

size: .
J: TRBJ2-2
D: TRBD2
V: TRBV9
DNA: TGTGCCAGCAGCGTTACTAGCGGGAGGCCGAAGGGGGAGCTGTTTTTT
CDR3: CASSVTSGRPKGELFF

size: .
J: TRBJ2-2
D: .
V: TRBV6-4
DNA: TGTGCCACCAGCGTACAGGGGGGGCGCGGAGGCACCGGGGAGCTGTTTTTT
CDR3: CATSVQGGRGGTGELFF

size: .
J: TRBJ1-5
D: .
V: TRBV28
DNA: TGTGCCAGCAGTTTATGGTCTGGCGAGCCCCAGCATTTT
CDR3: CASSLWSGEPQHF

size: .
J: TRBJ2-1
D: TRBD2
V: TRBV4-3
DNA: TGCGCCAGCAGCCAGGAAGGGACTAGCGTCCTCAATGAGCAGTTCTTC
CDR3: CASSQEGTSVLNEQFF

size: once
J: TRBJ2-3
D: TRBD2
V: TRBV11-2
DNA: TGTGCCAGCAGCTTAGGGCGGGGGAGGACTAGCACAGATACGCAGTATTTT
CDR3: CASSLGRGRTSTDTQYF

size: .
J: TRBJ2-5
D: TRBD2
V: TRBV6-5
DNA: TGTGCCAGCACTCAGGCAGCGGGAGGGGTGGAGACCCAGTACTTC
CDR3: CASTQAAGGVETQYF

size: .
J: TRBJ1-2
D: .
V: TRBV4-1
DNA: TGCGCCAGCAGCACTCTTGCCCCCTTAGGGGCTGGGGGCTACACCTTC
CDR3: CASSTLAPLGAGGYTF

size: .
J: TRBJ2-7
D: TRBD1
V: TRBV27
DNA: TGTGCCAGCATAAGCTTATCGGGCAGGGGGTCCTACGAGCAGTACTTC
CDR3: CASISLSGRGSYEQYF

size: .
J: TRBJ1-4
D: .
V: TRBV6-6
DNA: TGTGCCAGCAGTTACGGCCCCCTCGGGGGTAATGAAAAACTGTTTTTT
CDR3: CASSYGPLGGNEKLFF

size: .
J: TRBJ2-6
D: .
V: TRBV5-1
DNA: TGCGCCAGCAGCTTGGCGGCAATTAACTTGTACTCTGGGGCCAACGTCCTGACTTTC
CDR3: CASSLAAINLYSGANVLTF

size: few
J: TRBJ2-1
D: .
V: TRBV9
DNA: TGTGCCAGCAGCGTAGTAGGGCAGGGTGAGCAGTTCTTC
CDR3: CASSVVGQGEQFF

size: once
J: TRBJ2-1
D: .
V: TRBV28
DNA: TGTGCCAGCAGTGGGCCCCCCTCCTACAATGAGCAGTTCTTC
CDR3: CASSGPPSYNEQFF

size: few
J: TRBJ2-1
D: TRBD2
V: TRBV4-3
DNA: TGCGCCAGCAGCCAAGATCTCGGGACTAGCGCTTTCTACAATGAGCAGTTCTTC
CDR3: CASSQDLGTSAFYNEQFF

size: few
J: TRBJ1-5
D: .
V: TRBV28
DNA: TGTGCCAGCACCCAATGGGGGAATAGCAATCAGCCCCAGCATTTT
CDR3: CASTQWGNSNQPQHF

size: .
J: TRBJ2-5
D: TRBD1
V: TRBV6-6
DNA: TGTGCCAGCAGGGAGGGGGGACAGGGCGAGACCCAGTACTTC
CDR3: CASREGGQGETQYF

size: .
J: TRBJ2-5
D: .
V: TRBV12-3/TRBV12-4
DNA: TGTGCCAGCAGCCTGGCCAGAGGGGAGACCCAGTACTTC
CDR3: CASSLARGETQYF

size: .
J: TRBJ2-2
D: TRBD2
V: TRBV9
DNA: TGTGCCAGCAGCGCCCTAGTACTAGCGGGAGTTAGTAGCACCGGGGAGCTGTTTTTT
CDR3: CASSALVLAGVSSTGELFF

size: .
J: TRBJ2-5
D: .
V: TRBV24-1
DNA: TGTGCCACCAGTGAAGGGATAGGGGGACAAGAGACCCAGTACTTC
CDR3: CATSEGIGGQETQYF

size: once
J: TRBJ1-3
D: .
V: TRBV6-5
DNA: TGTGCCAGCCTGGAGGGACCCTCTGGAAACACCATATATTTT
CDR3: CASLEGPSGNTIYF

size: once
J: TRBJ2-4
D: TRBD1
V: TRBV7-8
DNA: TGTGCCAGCAGCCCCGGGACAGGACGACTAGCCAAAAACATTCAGTACTTC
CDR3: CASSPGTGRLAKNIQYF

size: once
J: TRBJ2-5
D: .
V: TRBV6-2/TRBV6-3
DNA: TGTGCCAGCAGTGCCGGGCCCACGCAGACCCAGTACTTC
CDR3: CASSAGPTQTQYF

size: .
J: TRBJ1-3
D: .
V: TRBV3-1/TRBV3-2
DNA: TGTGCCAGCAGCCCCCCAGGGTTATCTGGAAACACCATATATTTT
CDR3: CASSPPGLSGNTIYF

size: .
J: TRBJ2-3
D: .
V: TRBV5-1
DNA: TGCGCCAGCAGCTTGGAAAGTCCCGAAGGTGCAGATACGCAGTATTTT
CDR3: CASSLESPEGADTQYF

size: .
J: TRBJ2-5
D: .
V: TRBV29-1
DNA: TGCAGCGTTGATCTAGGTCGGGAGACCCAGTACTTC
CDR3: CSVDLGRETQYF

size: .
J: TRBJ2-3
D: .
V: TRBV15
DNA: TGTGCCACCAGCAGAGGTCCCACAGATACGCAGTATTTT
CDR3: CATSRGPTDTQYF

size: .
J: TRBJ1-1
D: TRBD1
V: TRBV14
DNA: TGTGCCAGCAGCCAATGGACAGGGGCGACAGCTTTCTTT
CDR3: CASSQWTGATAFF

size: .
J: TRBJ2-5
D: TRBD1
V: TRBV19
DNA: TGTGCCAGTAGCCCCGGGACAGCGCAAGAGACCCAGTACTTC
CDR3: CASSPGTAQETQYF

size: .
J: TRBJ2-7
D: .
V: TRBV9
DNA: TGTGCCAGCGCGCAGGGGCCCGGGTCCTACGAGCAGTACTTC
CDR3: CASAQGPGSYEQYF

size: once
J: TRBJ2-2
D: TRBD2
V: TRBV7-9
DNA: TGTGCCAGCAGCTTAGCAGCGGGGTCCGGGGAGCTGTTTTTT
CDR3: CASSLAAGSGELFF

size: .
J: TRBJ2-3
D: .
V: TRBV12-2
DNA: TGTGCAAGTCGCTTAGCGACCCCCACGCAGTATTTT
CDR3: CASRLATPTQYF

size: .
J: TRBJ2-5
D: .
V: TRBV5-1
DNA: TGCGCCAGCAGCCGTGCCAGGGTAGGGGAGACCCAGTACTTC
CDR3: CASSRARVGETQYF

size: .
J: TRBJ2-2
D: .
V: TRBV3-1/TRBV3-2
DNA: TGTGCCAGCAGCCAGGGGGCCGGGGAGCTGTTTTTT
CDR3: CASSQGAGELFF

size: .
J: TRBJ2-5
D: .
V: TRBV7-2
DNA: TGTGCCAGCACCCCGAGGCACGGGACGCAGACCCAGTACTTC
CDR3: CASTPRHGTQTQYF

size: .
J: TRBJ1-2
D: .
V: TRBV9
DNA: TGTGCCAGCAGCCCACAGGGTTTTGGCTACACCTTC
CDR3: CASSPQGFGYTF

size: .
J: TRBJ2-2
D: .
V: TRBV12-3/TRBV12-4
DNA: TGTGCCAGCAGCGCCAGGGCGGTCGGGGAGCTGTTTTTT
CDR3: CASSARAVGELFF

size: .
J: TRBJ1-3
D: TRBD1
V: TRBV6-6
DNA: TGTGCCAGCTCCCAAGGACAGGGAGGAAACACCATATATTTT
CDR3: CASSQGQGGNTIYF

size: .
J: TRBJ2-4
D: TRBD1
V: TRBV19
DNA: TGTGCCAGTAGTGTGACAGGGGGCTTAATTGCCAAAAACATTCAGTACTTC
CDR3: CASSVTGGLIAKNIQYF

size: .
J: TRBJ2-1
D: .
V: TRBV11-3
DNA: TGTGCCAGCAGCTTAAACCAGGGAGTCCATGAGCAGTTCTTC
CDR3: CASSLNQGVHEQFF

size: .
J: TRBJ2-1
D: TRBD2
V: TRBV11-3
DNA: TGTGCCAGCAGCTTAGGGCGGGAGAAGGATGAGCAGTTCTTC
CDR3: CASSLGREKDEQFF

size: .
J: TRBJ1-2
D: .
V: TRBV7-9
DNA: TGTGCCAGCAGCTTAGAGGTTGGACAGTTTGGTCGTGGCTACACCTTC
CDR3: CASSLEVGQFGRGYTF

size: .
J: TRBJ2-3
D: .
V: TRBV7-9
DNA: TGTGCCAGCAGCTTAGGAGTTGCTAGCACAGATACGCAGTATTTT
CDR3: CASSLGVASTDTQYF

size: once
J: TRBJ1-3
D: .
V: TRBV5-5
DNA: TGTGCCAGCACGGGAGACCCGGGAAACACCATATATTTT
CDR3: CASTGDPGNTIYF

size: .
J: TRBJ2-2
D: TRBD1
V: TRBV4-1
DNA: TGCGCCAGCAGCCCCATAGGGGGCGCGAACACCGGGGAGCTGTTTTTT
CDR3: CASSPIGGANTGELFF

size: .
J: TRBJ2-5
D: .
V: TRBV7-2
DNA: TGTGCCAGCAGCTTAGACTTCGGCGGGACCCAGTACTTC
CDR3: CASSLDFGGTQYF